This T cell receptor (beta chain) was recovered during a study of blood T cell repertoires in COVID-19. Across the study: Acute and convalescent COVID-19 samples came from the United States, Italy and Spain. T cells, B-cell-depleted T cells, or PBMCs supplied cDNA or gDNA.

Original handling: Estimated nucleated cell counts came from reference gene primer amplification. Clones were sequenced by immunoSEQ multiplex PCR, and TCRdb holds only the in-frame ones, with some missing. For V, J and clone size, that table is used; D and trimming come from the DNA. Of some 230,000 clones listed, roughly 86% are singletons. Germline V CDR1 and CDR2: MGHRA, YSYEKL. V gave up 3 bases and J gave up 4 bases; unmatched junction bases: 1. The CDR3 spans 15 residues. Those enrolled in Seattle joined during active infection and were followed longitudinally afterward. The origin of this receptor is a woman aged 45-65 years with COVID-19, enrolled during active disease. The chain joins TRBV4-1 to TRBJ2-1; 12 nucleotides line up with TRBD2. Sequencing was carried out using peripheral blood. CDR3 DNA sequence: TGCGCCAGCAGCCATCTAGCGGGGGGGTACAATGAGCAGTTCTTC. Protein product: CASSHLAGGYNEQFF.